The rows below give T cell receptor beta chains drawn from one sample of a study of blood T cell repertoires in COVID-19. Data came from immunoSEQ multiplex PCR; TCRdb stores just in-frame clones and leaves some out. Of over 200,000 clones detected, about 90% appear once; the ten largest clones hold 0.82%. Sequences were obtained from peripheral blood. Receptor source: a man in his sixties with COVID-19, enrolled during active disease. CDR3s leave out the opening cysteine and the closing phenylalanine or tryptophan. D genes are given only for firm matches. Size is stated for part of the rows, as once, few or many counts, or as a class when the clone is expanded.

d_gene,v_gene,abundance,len,CDR3aa
.,TRBV7-6,.,15,ASSPLGQTVLNTEAF
.,TRBV5-1,once,13,ASSLEAGLKTEAF
.,TRBV4-1,.,18,ASSQDRLRGHSSGANVLT
TRBD2,TRBV30,.,12,AWATTSSSHTQY
TRBD2,TRBV19,few,12,ASSNLAGKGELF
.,TRBV12-3/TRBV12-4,.,11,ASSPGLNSPLH
TRBD2,TRBV14,.,11,ASSRTRNNEQF
.,TRBV2,.,11,ASTELAKDTQY
.,TRBV5-4,.,13,ASSLDATGYNEQF
.,TRBV12-5,.,17,ASGLGQGISGSGNQPQH
TRBD1,TRBV19,once,14,ASSGRDRGYTGELF
TRBD1,TRBV27,.,13,ASRGQEGSNSPLH
.,TRBV29-1,.,11,SVGQTRGTEAF
TRBD1,TRBV18,few,11,ASSPSGTVEQY
.,TRBV19,once,13,ASSMGWQGEEKLF
.,TRBV28,.,12,ASSPTGLRYGYT
TRBD2,TRBV5-1,.,13,ASSLVAGVKDTQY
.,TRBV21-1,.,13,ASSETRGEDDEQF
.,TRBV28,.,12,ASSRGYSNQPQH
TRBD1,TRBV5-4,.,11,ASSEGQGYGYT
TRBD1,TRBV2,.,12,ASSRQGEWEKLF
.,TRBV6-5,.,13,ASSYWGDMGTEAF
.,TRBV14,.,13,ASSTWTAENTEAF